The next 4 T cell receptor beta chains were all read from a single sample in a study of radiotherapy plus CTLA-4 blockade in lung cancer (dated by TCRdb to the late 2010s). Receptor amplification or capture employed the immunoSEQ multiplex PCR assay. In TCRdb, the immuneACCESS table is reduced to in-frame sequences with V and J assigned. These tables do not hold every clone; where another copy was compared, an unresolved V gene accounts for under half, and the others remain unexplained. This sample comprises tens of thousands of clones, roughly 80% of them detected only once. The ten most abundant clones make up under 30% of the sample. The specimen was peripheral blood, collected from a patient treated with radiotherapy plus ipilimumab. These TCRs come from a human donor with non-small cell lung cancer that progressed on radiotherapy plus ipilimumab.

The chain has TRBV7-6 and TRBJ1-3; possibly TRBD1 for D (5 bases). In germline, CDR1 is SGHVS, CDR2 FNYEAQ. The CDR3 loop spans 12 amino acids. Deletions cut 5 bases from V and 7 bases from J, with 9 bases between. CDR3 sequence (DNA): TGTGCCAGCAGCCTGGGGGGGAACACCATATATTTT. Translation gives CASSLGGNTIYF.

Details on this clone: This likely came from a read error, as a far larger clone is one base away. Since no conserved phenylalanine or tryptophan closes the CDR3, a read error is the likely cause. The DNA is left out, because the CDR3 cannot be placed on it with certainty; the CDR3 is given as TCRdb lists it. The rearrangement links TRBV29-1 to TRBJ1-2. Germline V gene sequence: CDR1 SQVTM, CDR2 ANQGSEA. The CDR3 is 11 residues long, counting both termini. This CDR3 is CSVGPGDGYTC.

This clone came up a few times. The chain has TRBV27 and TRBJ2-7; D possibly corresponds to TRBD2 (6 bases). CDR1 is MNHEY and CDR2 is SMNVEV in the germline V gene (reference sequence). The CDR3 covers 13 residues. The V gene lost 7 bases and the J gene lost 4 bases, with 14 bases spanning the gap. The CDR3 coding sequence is TGTGCCAGCACCCGGACTACCCCATACGAGCAGTACTTC. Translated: CASTRTTPYEQYF.

Here the CDR3 reads CSAAGQGAGYTF. As DNA, the CDR3 is TGCAGCGCCGCGGGACAGGGAGCTGGCTACACCTTC. The rearrangement joins TRBV29-1 to TRBJ1-2; TRBD1 aligns across 9 bases. CDR1 is SQVTM, CDR2 ANQGSEA, per germline. This CDR3 is built from 12 residues. Germline trimming cut 7 bases from V and 7 bases from J; bases unmatched to any gene: 7.